This T cell receptor (beta chain) was sequenced in a study of cytomegalovirus exposure and HLA in healthy donors. Whole-study results and caveats: It has been reported that TCR beta sequences accurately predicted the HLA-A and HLA-B alleles of most subjects. There were reportedly fewer N-insertions in an Asian-associated ancestry cluster than the approximately 670-donor mean, in a later analysis.

The PCR employed 60 Vbeta primers together with 13 Jbeta primers. The repertoire was sequenced with immunoSEQ multiplex PCR; TCRdb's copy has only in-frame clones and lacks some. The top ten clones hold roughly 2.6% of a sample with over 90,000 clones, less than 90% of them seen once. The V end lost 0 bases, the J end lost 8 bases, and 11 bases lay between the germline ends. The CDR3 spans 14 residues. Germline assignment: CDR1 SGHTA and CDR2 FQGTGA. This clone showed up just a few times. Its antigen is still unknown. This receptor was taken from a man between 40 and 49 years old in good health and CMV-seronegative. Sequencing was carried out using PBMCs. The chain combines TRBV7-3 with TRBJ2-1; D gene unclear. CDR3 sequence reads: CASSLTPGDDEQFF. The CDR3 DNA reads as TGTGCCAGCAGCTTAACGCCGGGTGACGATGAGCAGTTCTTC. The full variable domain, in which reference TRBV7-3 and TRBJ2-1 provide the parts outside the CDR3, is GAGVSQTPSNKVTEKGKYVELRCDPISGHTALYWYRQSLGQGPEFLIYFQGTGAADDSGLPNDRFFAVRPEGSVSTLKIQRTERGDSAVYLCASSLTPGDDEQFFGPGTRLTVL.